One T cell receptor (beta chain) is described in this entry. The sample is drawn from a study of blood T cell repertoires in COVID-19. Study background: From T cells, B-cell-depleted T cells, or PBMCs came the material, which was cDNA or gDNA.

As processed by the authors: Reference gene primers were amplified, and this amplification served to estimate nucleated cell counts. Clones were read by immunoSEQ multiplex PCR, and TCRdb kept only the in-frame ones, dropping some. V, J and clone size reflect that table, while D and trimming were determined from the DNA. This table holds 130,000 to 150,000 clones, 88% found once. The V gene lost 0 bases and the J gene lost 4 bases, with 7 bases spanning the gap. Germline CDR1 is MNHEY and CDR2 is SMNVEV (reference sequence). This CDR3 is built from 14 residues. The chain combines TRBV27 with TRBJ2-1; possible D gene TRBD1, 6 bases. The specimen sequenced was peripheral blood. The source is a human donor in a cohort sampled during active COVID-19. The CDR3 region has the DNA TGTGCCAGCAGTTTATCCCAGGGGTACAATGAGCAGTTCTTC. It is translated as CASSLSQGYNEQFF.